This TCR beta chain was documented in a study of glioma-infiltrating T cells. This clonotype was seen many times. TCR alpha and beta CDR3 regions were amplified from RNA using iRepertoire nested multiplex PCR. MiXCR was run by TCRdb on the multiplex PCR reads, yielding one entry per CDR3 protein. Among about 93,000 distinct CDR3 sequences listed, roughly 39% were seen once. Trimming took off 2 bases at V and 1 base at J, with 12 bases between the two ends. The CDR3 consists of 15 residues. Germline V gene lookup returns CDR1 MNHNS and CDR2 SASEGT. The genes are TRBV6-1 and TRBJ2-7; D gene uncertain. The sequence was obtained from a human donor with low-grade glioma or glioblastoma, undergoing nonglioma brain surgery, or in good health (not recorded which). Sequenced material: glioma tissue, nonneoplastic brain tissue, or PBMCs (not recorded which). The CDR3 loop is CASSETAEVSYEQYF. The DNA for the CDR3 is TGTGCCAGCAGTGAAACGGCCGAGGTATCCTACGAGCAGTACTTC.